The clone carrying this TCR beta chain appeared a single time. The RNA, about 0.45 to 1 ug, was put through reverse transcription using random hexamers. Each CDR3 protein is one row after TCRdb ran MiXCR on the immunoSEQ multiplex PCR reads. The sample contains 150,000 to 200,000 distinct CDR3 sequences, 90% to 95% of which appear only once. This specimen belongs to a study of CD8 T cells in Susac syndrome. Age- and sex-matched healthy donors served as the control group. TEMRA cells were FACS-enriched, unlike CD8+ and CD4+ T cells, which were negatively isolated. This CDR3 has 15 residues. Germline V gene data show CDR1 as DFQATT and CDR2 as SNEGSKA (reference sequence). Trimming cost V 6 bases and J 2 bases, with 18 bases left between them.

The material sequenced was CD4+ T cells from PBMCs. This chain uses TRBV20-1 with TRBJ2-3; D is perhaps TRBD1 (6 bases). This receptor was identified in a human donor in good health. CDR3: CSASSRQGLTDTQYF. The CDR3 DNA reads TGCAGTGCGAGTTCAAGGCAGGGGCTCACAGATACGCAGTATTTT.